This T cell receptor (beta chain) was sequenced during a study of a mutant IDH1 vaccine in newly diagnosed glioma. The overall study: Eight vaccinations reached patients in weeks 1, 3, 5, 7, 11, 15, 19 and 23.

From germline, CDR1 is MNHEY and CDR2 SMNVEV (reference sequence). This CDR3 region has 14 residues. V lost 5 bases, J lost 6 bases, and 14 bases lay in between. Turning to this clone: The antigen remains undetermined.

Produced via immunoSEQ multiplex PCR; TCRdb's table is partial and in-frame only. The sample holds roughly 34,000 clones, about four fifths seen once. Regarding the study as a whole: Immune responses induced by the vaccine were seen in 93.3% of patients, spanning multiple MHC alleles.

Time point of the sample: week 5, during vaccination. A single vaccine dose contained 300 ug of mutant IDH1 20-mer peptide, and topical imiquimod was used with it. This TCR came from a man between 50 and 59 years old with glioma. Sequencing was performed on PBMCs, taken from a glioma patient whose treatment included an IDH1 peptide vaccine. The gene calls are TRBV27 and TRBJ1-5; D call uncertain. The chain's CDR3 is CASSPYTGSQPQHF. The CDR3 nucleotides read TGTGCCAGCAGTCCCTACACGGGGAGTCAGCCCCAGCATTTT.